This is a list of T cell receptor beta chains from one sample in a study of blood T cell repertoires in COVID-19. Here immunoSEQ multiplex PCR was the method, and the copy in TCRdb shows in-frame clones only, minus some. Altogether about 270,000 clones are present, 83% being singletons, with the ten largest covering 8.5% to 9.5%. The source material was peripheral blood. The receptors were gathered from a woman in her 50s who had recovered from COVID-19. CDR3s include the opening cysteine and the closing phenylalanine or tryptophan. D genes are given only for firm matches. Clone size is stated in some rows and not others, as once, few, many or a class when expanded.

CASSRRLAGGDEQFF	TGTGCCAGCAGTCGCCGACTAGCCGGAGGGGATGAGCAGTTCTTC	NA	TRBJ2-1	TRBD2	TRBV2
CATSVRRENTEAFF	TGTGCCACCAGCGTACGGAGGGAGAACACTGAAGCTTTCTTT	once	TRBJ1-1	NA	TRBV15
CASSPGTSTYNEQFF	TGTGCCAGCTCGCCTGGGACTAGCACTTACAATGAGCAGTTCTTC	NA	TRBJ2-1	TRBD2	TRBV18
CASSPGTDLEYF	TGTGCCAGCAGTCCGGGGACAGACCTGGAGTATTTT	NA	TRBJ2-3	TRBD1	TRBV12-3/TRBV12-4
CASSRGLSYNEQFF	TGTGCCAGCAGTAGGGGACTTTCCTACAATGAGCAGTTCTTC	NA	TRBJ2-1	NA	TRBV28
CASSLRWSGGPHEQFF	TGTGCCAGCAGCTTAAGGTGGTCGGGGGGGCCCCATGAGCAGTTCTTC	NA	TRBJ2-1	TRBD2	TRBV7-2
CASSMGTGGGDTQYF	TGTGCCAGTAGTATGGGAACAGGGGGCGGTGATACGCAGTATTTT	few	TRBJ2-3	TRBD1	TRBV19
CASSLATSGYYEQYF	TGCGCCAGCAGCTTGGCCACTAGCGGCTACTACGAGCAGTACTTC	NA	TRBJ2-7	TRBD2	TRBV5-1
CASSLVWLAGGPSYEQYF	TGTGCCAGCAGCTTAGTCTGGTTAGCGGGAGGGCCAAGCTACGAGCAGTACTTC	NA	TRBJ2-7	TRBD2	TRBV7-2
CALQAGYYVTEAFF	TGTGCCCTCCAAGCAGGGTATTATGTCACTGAAGCTTTCTTT	NA	TRBJ1-1	NA	TRBV30
CASSSPAGLQETQYF	TGTGCCAGCAGCTCCCCAGCGGGACTACAAGAGACCCAGTACTTC	few	TRBJ2-5	TRBD2	TRBV2
CASRTGGGQPQHF	TGTGCCAGCCGTACAGGGGGCGGGCAGCCCCAGCATTTT	NA	TRBJ1-5	TRBD1	TRBV6-5
CASSLTEWGGNTIYF	TGTGCCAGCAGCCTGACCGAATGGGGCGGAAACACCATATATTTT	once	TRBJ1-3	NA	TRBV13
CASSGAHSGGAINEQFF	TGTGCCAGTAGTGGAGCCCATAGCGGGGGGGCGATTAATGAGCAGTTCTTC	NA	TRBJ2-1	TRBD2	TRBV19
CASSAPLGHKGDSNQPQHF	TGTGCCAGCAGTGCCCCCCTGGGACACAAGGGGGATAGCAATCAGCCCCAGCATTTT	NA	TRBJ1-5	NA	TRBV2
CAISGLSKGTDTQYF	TGTGCCATCAGTGGACTCTCGAAGGGCACAGATACGCAGTATTTT	NA	TRBJ2-3	NA	TRBV10-3
CASSSQTDITDTQYF	TGTGCCAGCAGCTCCCAGACTGATATCACAGATACGCAGTATTTT	NA	TRBJ2-3	NA	TRBV5-4
CASSQDGTVLNYGYTF	TGCGCCAGCAGCCAAGATGGGACAGTCCTGAACTATGGCTACACCTTC	NA	TRBJ1-2	TRBD1	TRBV4-1
CASRPGQKETQYF	TGTGCCAGCAGGCCGGGACAGAAAGAGACCCAGTACTTC	NA	TRBJ2-5	TRBD1	TRBV28
CASSEGWGRGETQYF	TGTGCCAGCAGCGAGGGTTGGGGGCGGGGGGAGACCCAGTACTTC	NA	TRBJ2-5	NA	TRBV3-1/TRBV3-2
CASSLVQQETQYF	TGTGCCAGCAGCTTGGTACAGCAAGAGACCCAGTACTTC	NA	TRBJ2-5	NA	TRBV7-2
CASMRGQGHYEQYF	TGTGCCAGCATGAGGGGACAGGGTCACTACGAGCAGTACTTC	NA	TRBJ2-7	TRBD1	TRBV27
CASFSADLPGELFF	TGTGCCAGCTTCTCGGCGGATTTGCCCGGGGAGCTGTTTTTT	once	TRBJ2-2	NA	TRBV27
CASSSRRQGGTDTQYF	TGTGCCAGCAGCTCCCGACGACAGGGGGGCACAGATACGCAGTATTTT	NA	TRBJ2-3	TRBD1	TRBV5-8
CSVALNSGTYNEQFF	TGCAGCGTTGCCCTGAATAGCGGGACTTACAATGAGCAGTTCTTC	NA	TRBJ2-1	TRBD2	TRBV29-1
CASSPSTPGNTIYF	TGTGCCAGCAGCCCATCGACTCCTGGAAACACCATATATTTT	NA	TRBJ1-3	NA	TRBV6-2/TRBV6-3
CASSLGQGHTDTQYF	TGTGCCAGCAGTTTAGGACAGGGACACACAGATACGCAGTATTTT	NA	TRBJ2-3	TRBD1	TRBV28
CASSEAMGGETQYF	TGTGCCAGCAGTGAAGCTATGGGGGGGGAGACCCAGTACTTC	NA	TRBJ2-5	TRBD2	TRBV6-1
CASSGQRQGGMNTEAFF	TGTGCCAGCAGTGGACAGAGGCAAGGCGGGATGAACACTGAAGCTTTCTTT	once	TRBJ1-1	NA	TRBV6-1
CAWSLQYEQYF	TGTGCCTGGAGTCTGCAGTACGAGCAGTACTTC	NA	TRBJ2-7	NA	TRBV30
CASSVRVSYEQYF	TGTGCCAGTAGTGTCAGGGTGTCCTACGAGCAGTACTTC	NA	TRBJ2-7	NA	TRBV19
CASSEARRKNTEAFF	TGTGCCAGCAGTGAAGCTCGCAGGAAGAACACTGAAGCTTTCTTT	NA	TRBJ1-1	NA	TRBV2
CASTVGQGRGYTF	TGCGCCAGCACCGTTGGACAGGGTCGCGGCTACACCTTC	NA	TRBJ1-2	TRBD1	TRBV5-1
CASSLNRLAGDNEQFF	TGTGCCAGCAGCTTAAATAGACTAGCGGGAGACAATGAGCAGTTCTTC	NA	TRBJ2-1	TRBD2	TRBV7-8